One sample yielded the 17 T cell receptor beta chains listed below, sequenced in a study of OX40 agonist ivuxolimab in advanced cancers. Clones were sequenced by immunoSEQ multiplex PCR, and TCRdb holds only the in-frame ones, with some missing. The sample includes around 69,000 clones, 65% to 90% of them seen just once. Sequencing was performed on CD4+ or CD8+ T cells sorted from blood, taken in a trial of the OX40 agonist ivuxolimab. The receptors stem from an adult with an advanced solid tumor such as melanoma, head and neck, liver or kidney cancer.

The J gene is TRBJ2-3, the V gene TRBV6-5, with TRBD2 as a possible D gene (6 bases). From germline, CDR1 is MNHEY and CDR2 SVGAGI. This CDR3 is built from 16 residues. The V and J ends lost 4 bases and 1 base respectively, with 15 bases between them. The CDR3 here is CASSSTGTGGTDTQYF. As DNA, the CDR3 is TGTGCCAGCAGTTCAACCGGGACTGGGGGCACAGATACGCAGTATTTT.

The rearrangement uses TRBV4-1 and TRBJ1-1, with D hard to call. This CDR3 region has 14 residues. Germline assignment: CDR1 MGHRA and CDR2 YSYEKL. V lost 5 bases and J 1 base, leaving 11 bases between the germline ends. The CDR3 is CASSGPLRNTEAFF. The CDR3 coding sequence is TGCGCCAGCAGCGGGCCTCTTAGGAACACTGAAGCTTTCTTT.

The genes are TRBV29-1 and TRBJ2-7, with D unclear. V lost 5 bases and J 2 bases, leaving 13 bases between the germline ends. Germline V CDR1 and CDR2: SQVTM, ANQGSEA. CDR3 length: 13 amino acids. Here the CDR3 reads CSVNFGVAYEQYF. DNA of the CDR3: TGCAGCGTTAACTTTGGGGTGGCCTACGAGCAGTACTTC.

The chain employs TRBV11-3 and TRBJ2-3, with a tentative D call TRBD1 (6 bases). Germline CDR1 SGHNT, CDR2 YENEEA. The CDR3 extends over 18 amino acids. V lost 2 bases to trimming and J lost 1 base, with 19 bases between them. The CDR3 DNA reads TGTGCCAGCAGCTTATCGGGGACACACACCACTGGCACAGATACGCAGTATTTT. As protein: CASSLSGTHTTGTDTQYF.

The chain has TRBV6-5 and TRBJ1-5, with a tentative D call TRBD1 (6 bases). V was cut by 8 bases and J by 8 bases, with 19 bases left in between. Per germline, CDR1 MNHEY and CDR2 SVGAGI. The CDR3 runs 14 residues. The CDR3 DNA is TGTGCCAGCGGGATGGTGGGGGCGCATGAGCCCCAGCATTTT. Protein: CASGMVGAHEPQHF.

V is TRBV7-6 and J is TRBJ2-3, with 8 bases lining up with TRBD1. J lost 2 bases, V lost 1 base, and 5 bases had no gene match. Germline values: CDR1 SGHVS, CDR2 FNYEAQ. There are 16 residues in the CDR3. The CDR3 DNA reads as TGTGCCAGCAGCTTAGAGGCGGGACAGGTCACAGATACGCAGTATTTT. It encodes CASSLEAGQVTDTQYF.

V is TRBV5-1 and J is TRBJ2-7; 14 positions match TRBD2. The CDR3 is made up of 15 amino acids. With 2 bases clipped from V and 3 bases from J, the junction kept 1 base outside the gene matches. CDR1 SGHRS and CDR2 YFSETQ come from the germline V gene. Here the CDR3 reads CASSLGLAGGYEQYF. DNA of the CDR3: TGCGCCAGCAGCTTAGGACTAGCGGGGGGCTACGAGCAGTACTTC.

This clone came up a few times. CDR3 amino acids: CASSQTGKDNEQFF. The CDR3 nucleotides are TGTGCCAGCAGCCAAACAGGGAAGGACAATGAGCAGTTCTTC. The chain recombines TRBV5-4 with TRBJ2-1; D is perhaps TRBD1 (6 bases). Trimming cost V 4 bases and J 5 bases, with 13 bases left between them. This CDR3 spans 14 amino acids. CDR1 is SGHNT, CDR2 YYREEE, per germline (reference sequence).

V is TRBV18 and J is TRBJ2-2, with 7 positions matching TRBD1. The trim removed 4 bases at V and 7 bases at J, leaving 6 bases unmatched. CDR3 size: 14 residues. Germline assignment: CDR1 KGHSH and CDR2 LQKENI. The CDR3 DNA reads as TGTGCCAGCTCACGGGACAGTCTAATCGGGGAGCTGTTTTTT. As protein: CASSRDSLIGELFF. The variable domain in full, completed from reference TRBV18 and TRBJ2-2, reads NAGVMQNPRHLVRRRGQEARLRCSPMKGHSHVYWYRQLPEEGLKFMVYLQKENIIDESGMPKERFSAEFPKEGPSILRIQQVVRGDSAAYFCASSRDSLIGELFFGEGSRLTVL.

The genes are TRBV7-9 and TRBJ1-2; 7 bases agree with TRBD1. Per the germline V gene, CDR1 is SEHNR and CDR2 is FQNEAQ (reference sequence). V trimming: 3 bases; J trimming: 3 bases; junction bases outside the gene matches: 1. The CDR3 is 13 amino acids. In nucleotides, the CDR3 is TGTGCCAGCAGCTTGACAGGGTACTATGGCTACACCTTC. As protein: CASSLTGYYGYTF.

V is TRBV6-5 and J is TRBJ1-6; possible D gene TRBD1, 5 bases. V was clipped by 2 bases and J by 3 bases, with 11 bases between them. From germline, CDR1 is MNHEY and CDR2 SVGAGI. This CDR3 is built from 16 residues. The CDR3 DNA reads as TGTGCCAGCAGTTACCGCCGGGGGAACTATAATTCACCCCTCCACTTT. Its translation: CASSYRRGNYNSPLHF.

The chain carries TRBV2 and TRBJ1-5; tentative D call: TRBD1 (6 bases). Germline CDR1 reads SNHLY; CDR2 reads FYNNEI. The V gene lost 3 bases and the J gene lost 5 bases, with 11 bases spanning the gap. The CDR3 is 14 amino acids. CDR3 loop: CASSERGLDQPQHF. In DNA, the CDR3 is TGTGCCAGCAGTGAGCGGGGGCTCGATCAGCCCCAGCATTTT.

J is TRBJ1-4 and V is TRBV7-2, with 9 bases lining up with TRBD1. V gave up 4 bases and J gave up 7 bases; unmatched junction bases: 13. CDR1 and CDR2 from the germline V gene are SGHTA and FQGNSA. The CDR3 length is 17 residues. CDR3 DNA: TGTGCCAGCAGCTCCGCCATCGGACAGGGGATCGGTGAAAAACTGTTTTTT. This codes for CASSSAIGQGIGEKLFF.

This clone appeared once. CDR3 protein: CSVETRTGNTEAFF. CDR3 bases: TGCAGCGTTGAAACGAGGACAGGGAACACTGAAGCTTTCTTT. The chain couples TRBV29-1 to TRBJ1-1; 7 positions match TRBD1. V dropped 2 bases and J dropped 1; count of bases not matched to a gene: 4. The CDR3 sequence is 14 residues long. Germline lookup yields CDR1 SQVTM and CDR2 ANQGSEA.

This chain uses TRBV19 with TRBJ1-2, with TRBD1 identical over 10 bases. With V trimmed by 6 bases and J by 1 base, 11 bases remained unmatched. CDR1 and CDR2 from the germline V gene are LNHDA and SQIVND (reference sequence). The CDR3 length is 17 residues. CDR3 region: CASSTGTGAGSNYGYTF. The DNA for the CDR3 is TGTGCCAGTAGCACCGGGACAGGGGCCGGGAGTAACTATGGCTACACCTTC.

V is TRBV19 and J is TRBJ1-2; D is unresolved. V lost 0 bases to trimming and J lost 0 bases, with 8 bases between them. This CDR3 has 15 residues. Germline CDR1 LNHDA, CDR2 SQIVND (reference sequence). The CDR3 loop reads CASSIDQAANYGYTF. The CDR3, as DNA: TGTGCCAGTAGTATAGATCAGGCAGCTAACTATGGCTACACCTTC.

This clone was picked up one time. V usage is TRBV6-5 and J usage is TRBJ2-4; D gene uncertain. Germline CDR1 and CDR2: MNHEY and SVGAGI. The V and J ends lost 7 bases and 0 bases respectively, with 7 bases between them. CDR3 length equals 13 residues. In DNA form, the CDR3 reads TGTGCCAGCAAAAGTCTAGCCAAAAACATTCAGTACTTC. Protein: CASKSLAKNIQYF.